This TCR beta chain was profiled in a study of blood T cell repertoires in COVID-19. Study information: Collection of acute and convalescent COVID-19 samples took place in the United States, Italy and Spain. Sample material is recorded as cDNA or gDNA derived from T cells, B-cell-depleted T cells, or PBMCs.

Methods used by the authors: Estimation of nucleated cell counts relied on the amplification of reference gene primers. Profiled with immunoSEQ multiplex PCR; TCRdb holds only in-frame clones, not every one. V and J calls and clone size are given by that table; D and trimming were obtained from the DNA. The data show under 110,000 clones, almost 95% seen once. CDR1 SGHDT and CDR2 YYEEEE come from the germline V gene. Trimming removed 3 bases from V and 10 bases from J, with 13 bases in between. There are 12 residues in the CDR3. The sample comprised peripheral blood. The chain joins TRBV5-6 to TRBJ1-1, with D tentatively TRBD1 (5 bases). The clonotype comes from a middle-aged man with active COVID-19. The CDR3 protein is CASSSGGARAFF. CDR3 sequence (DNA): TGTGCCAGCAGCTCAGGAGGGGCTAGAGCTTTCTTT.